This TCR beta chain derives from a study of blood T cell repertoires in COVID-19 (dated by TCRdb to 2020 to 2022). The study in broad terms: Collaborator samples came from the United States, Italy and Spain and covered acute and convalescent phases of COVID-19. The prospective study material was composed of cDNA or gDNA derived from T cells, B-cell-depleted T cells, or PBMCs. Deeply sampled blood TCRbeta repertoires from subjects exposed to, actively infected with, or recovered from COVID-19 were included in the dataset. The repertoires were released in a freely available public database meant as a resource for research on the immune response to SARS-CoV-2. The samples were drawn from two sources: the first 160 participants of the ongoing ImmuneRACE study, and fewer than 1,500 subjects contributed by 6 global collaborators. Sample metadata almost always included a de-identified subject ID, COVID-19 status, age in years and sex. Where HLA class I and class II types were available, the types were taken from metadata supplied by the sample provider, not from assay-based typing. Overall study outcomes, separate from this receptor: The amount of clinical and demographic metadata varied by source and participant and was provided uncurated.

Enrolling through a virtual design, the prospective study's participants ranged in age from roughly 18 to 90 years and lived across some 23 United States geographic areas. In the prospective study, participants were assigned to cohorts based on the clinical history participants reported in a screening survey and a study questionnaire. For ImmuneRACE Cohort 3, a participant was defined as recovered based on two consecutive negative NP/OP PCR tests, clearance by a healthcare professional, or resolution of symptoms. Each participant in the prospective study had whole blood, serum and a nasopharyngeal or oropharyngeal swab collected by mobile phlebotomists. Over a roughly two-month period, participants in the prospective study had the option of providing additional blood draws and questionnaires. Blood samples from the prospective study were shipped frozen or at room temperature prior to DNA extraction.

Including the terminal cysteine and phenylalanine, the CDR3 comprises 15 residues. Only the CDR3 DNA is retained, 45 bases long and in frame from the first base. Trimming removed 2 bases from V and 2 bases from J, leaving 12 bases between the germline ends. CDR1 and CDR2, per the germline V gene, are KGHSH and LQKENI. TCRbeta CDR3 regions were amplified from genomic DNA using the immunoSEQ Assay, a bias-controlled multiplex PCR. Concerning the study's data processing: The number of nucleated cells in each sample was estimated by amplification of reference gene primers within the assay. Sequence reads were collapsed and filtered to measure the absolute abundance of every unique TCRbeta CDR3 rearrangement. For each sample, productive Simpson clonality was calculated as the square root of Simpson's diversity index over productive rearrangements. Drawn from immuneACCESS, this table holds only the in-frame rearrangements with V and J called that TCRdb kept. Clones are partly lost; checked studies trace under half to an unresolved V gene and leave the rest unexplained. Clonal size and the V and J genes are those of that table, whereas D and trimming came from the DNA. Here the sample has 150,000 to 190,000 clones; roughly 80% occur a single time. Approximately 7.3% of the sample lies in the top ten.

With regard to this clone: Its recognized antigen is unknown. No clone much larger than this one lies a single base away; base qualities are absent.

The chain was built from TRBV18 and TRBJ1-1, with the D gene too uncertain to name. The sequenced sample consisted of PBMCs or T cells enriched from blood (not recorded which). The sequence was obtained from a man aged 50 to 59 who had recovered from COVID-19. The sequenced DNA: TGTGCCAGCTCACCATTGGAGGGTGGTAACACTGAAGCTTTCTTT. It codes for CASSPLEGGNTEAFF.